These T cell receptor beta chains were read from a single sample in a study of control samples from healthy donors and cancer patients. Produced via immunoSEQ multiplex PCR; TCRdb's table is partial and in-frame only. The sample consists of some 130,000 clones, roughly 89% of them appearing once. Material for sequencing was blood. These receptors were collected from a man between 18 and 35 years old in good health. Each CDR3 is given with its conserved first and last residue. A D gene is named only where the DNA matches it firmly. The size entry is marked missing in some rows and otherwise reads once, few, many or a size class.

V: TRBV5-1
size: NA
J: TRBJ2-7
D: TRBD2
DNA: TGCGCCAGCAGCTTGGCTTTAGGCGGGGGGGCATCCTACGAGCAGTACTTC
CDR3: CASSLALGGGASYEQYF

V: TRBV6-6
size: NA
J: TRBJ1-5
D: NA
DNA: TGTGCCAGCCGAGGGGCATACGCCAATCAGCCCCAGCATTTT
CDR3: CASRGAYANQPQHF

V: TRBV3-1/TRBV3-2
size: NA
J: TRBJ2-3
D: NA
DNA: TGTGCCAGCAGTCAAAACCGGGCCGATACGCAGTATTTT
CDR3: CASSQNRADTQYF

V: TRBV14
size: NA
J: TRBJ2-7
D: NA
DNA: TGTGCCAGCAGCCAAGGGTGGTCGGGGGCTGCCCCCTACGAGCAGTACTTC
CDR3: CASSQGWSGAAPYEQYF

V: TRBV7-9
size: once
J: TRBJ1-1
D: NA
DNA: TGTGCCAGCAGCCGTACCCCCGAAGCTTTCTTT
CDR3: CASSRTPEAFF

V: TRBV5-5
size: NA
J: TRBJ1-2
D: NA
DNA: TGTGCCAGCAGGATGAGGGCGGGGGCTTCGGTGAGCTATGGCTACACCTTC
CDR3: CASRMRAGASVSYGYTF

V: TRBV6-1
size: NA
J: TRBJ2-3
D: NA
DNA: TGTGCCAGCAGTGAACAAGGCAGGGGTGGTACAGATACGCAGTATTTT
CDR3: CASSEQGRGGTDTQYF

V: TRBV6-6
size: NA
J: TRBJ1-1
D: TRBD1
DNA: TGTGCCAGCAGTTCCGGACAGGCGAACACTGAAGCTTTCTTT
CDR3: CASSSGQANTEAFF

V: TRBV5-1
size: once
J: TRBJ2-3
D: NA
DNA: TGCGCCAGCAGCGCAGCAGATACGCAGTATTTT
CDR3: CASSAADTQYF

V: TRBV19
size: NA
J: TRBJ1-3
D: NA
DNA: TGTGCCAGTAGTATGTCAGGGACTGGAAACACCATATATTTT
CDR3: CASSMSGTGNTIYF

V: TRBV9
size: NA
J: TRBJ1-2
D: NA
DNA: TGTGCCAGCAGCGTAGGGGAATCAGGGGAGAAGGAACGCTACACCTTC
CDR3: CASSVGESGEKERYTF

V: TRBV25-1
size: few
J: TRBJ1-1
D: TRBD1
DNA: TGTGCCAGCACCGCGTCAGGGGGCACTGAAGCTTTCTTT
CDR3: CASTASGGTEAFF

V: TRBV7-9
size: NA
J: TRBJ2-2
D: TRBD1
DNA: TGTGCCAGCAGCAGACGGACAGGGCACACCGGGGAGCTGTTTTTT
CDR3: CASSRRTGHTGELFF

V: TRBV7-9
size: NA
J: TRBJ2-2
D: TRBD1
DNA: TGTGCCAGCAGCCACTACCGGGACAGGAACACCGGGGAGCTGTTTTTT
CDR3: CASSHYRDRNTGELFF

V: TRBV2
size: once
J: TRBJ2-1
D: TRBD2
DNA: TGTGCCAGCGATACTAGCGGCAGTTACAATGAGCAGTTCTTC
CDR3: CASDTSGSYNEQFF

V: TRBV19
size: NA
J: TRBJ1-6
D: NA
DNA: TGTGCCAGTAGTATAAAGGCGAGTTTGACACCGATCCGGAATTCACCCCTCCACTTT
CDR3: CASSIKASLTPIRNSPLHF

V: TRBV6-5
size: NA
J: TRBJ2-5
D: NA
DNA: TGTGCCAGCAGTTATGTAAGGCAAGAGACCCAGTACTTC
CDR3: CASSYVRQETQYF

V: TRBV5-1
size: NA
J: TRBJ2-3
D: NA
DNA: TGCGCCAGCAGCCCAAGAGTGGGGGGCTCTAGCACAGATACGCAGTATTTT
CDR3: CASSPRVGGSSTDTQYF

V: TRBV7-2
size: NA
J: TRBJ2-7
D: TRBD1
DNA: TGTGCCAGCAGCTCACAGGGGGCGGGGGAGCAGTACTTC
CDR3: CASSSQGAGEQYF

V: TRBV6-6
size: NA
J: TRBJ2-3
D: NA
DNA: TGTGCCAGCAGTTACTCGATTAGTACTGATACGCAGTATTTT
CDR3: CASSYSISTDTQYF

V: TRBV29-1
size: NA
J: TRBJ1-1
D: TRBD1
DNA: TGCAGCGCTAACAGGGGGCTGAACACTGAAGCTTTCTTT
CDR3: CSANRGLNTEAFF

V: TRBV3-1/TRBV3-2
size: NA
J: TRBJ2-2
D: NA
DNA: TGTGCCAGCAGCCAAGTATCAGGGGGGTCGTTCGCCGGGGAGCTGTTTTTT
CDR3: CASSQVSGGSFAGELFF

V: TRBV11-2
size: NA
J: TRBJ1-1
D: NA
DNA: TGTGCCAGCAGCTTAAACTTAGTGGAGCTCCCGAACACTGAAGCTTTCTTT
CDR3: CASSLNLVELPNTEAFF

V: TRBV6-6
size: NA
J: TRBJ1-4
D: TRBD1
DNA: TGTGCCAGCAGAGCCCCCGGGACAGGGGATGAAAAACTGTTTTTT
CDR3: CASRAPGTGDEKLFF

V: TRBV2
size: once
J: TRBJ2-5
D: NA
DNA: TGTGCCAGCAGTGAATACTCAAGACAGGAGACCCAGTACTTC
CDR3: CASSEYSRQETQYF

V: TRBV4-1
size: NA
J: TRBJ2-2
D: TRBD2
DNA: TGCGCCAGCAGCAGGACCATTACGGCGGGGGGGCCCACCGGGGAGCTGTTTTTT
CDR3: CASSRTITAGGPTGELFF

V: TRBV6-5
size: NA
J: TRBJ2-6
D: TRBD1
DNA: TGTGCCAGCAGTCTCTGGACAGGGGACGACGTCCTGACTTTC
CDR3: CASSLWTGDDVLTF

V: TRBV5-6
size: NA
J: TRBJ1-2
D: NA
DNA: TGTGCCAGCAGCTTTTTGGGCAGGCGGAATAGCTATGGCTACACCTTC
CDR3: CASSFLGRRNSYGYTF

V: TRBV6-2/TRBV6-3
size: NA
J: TRBJ2-3
D: NA
DNA: TGTGCCAGCAGTTTCAACCTAGGACATGGGAAGTCCGATACGCAGTATTTT
CDR3: CASSFNLGHGKSDTQYF

V: TRBV25-1
size: NA
J: TRBJ2-7
D: NA
DNA: TGTGCCAGTATGACAGATACCTACGAGCAGTACTTC
CDR3: CASMTDTYEQYF

V: TRBV7-9
size: NA
J: TRBJ2-1
D: NA
DNA: TGTGCCAGCAGCTTAGAACCCGGGACGGCCTACAATGAGCAGTTCTTC
CDR3: CASSLEPGTAYNEQFF

V: TRBV30
size: NA
J: TRBJ1-6
D: NA
DNA: TGTGCCCAGGCCGGGGGGGGGCGGTCACCCCTCCACTTT
CDR3: CAQAGGGRSPLHF

V: TRBV19
size: NA
J: TRBJ1-2
D: TRBD1
DNA: TGTGCCAGTATCCCGAGCGGGACTCAGGGGGTCGGCTACACCTTC
CDR3: CASIPSGTQGVGYTF

V: TRBV6-5
size: NA
J: TRBJ1-2
D: NA
DNA: TGTGCCAGCAGTCCCTGGACACGTCGTAACTATGGCTACACCTTC
CDR3: CASSPWTRRNYGYTF

V: TRBV2
size: NA
J: TRBJ1-5
D: NA
DNA: TGTGCCAGCAGTGAAGGGCGGGGCCGAAATCAGCCCCAGCATTTT
CDR3: CASSEGRGRNQPQHF

V: TRBV9
size: NA
J: TRBJ2-2
D: NA
DNA: TGTGCCAGCAGCGTAGACACGTCCTTTGTGGCCGGGGAGCTGTTTTTT
CDR3: CASSVDTSFVAGELFF

V: TRBV4-1
size: NA
J: TRBJ2-3
D: TRBD2
DNA: TGCGCCAGCAGCCAAGGGCGTGAGCGGGGGGCGGATACGCAGTATTTT
CDR3: CASSQGRERGADTQYF

V: TRBV15
size: NA
J: TRBJ2-3
D: NA
DNA: TGTGCCACCAGCAGACTAGAAGGTCCAGATACGCAGTATTTT
CDR3: CATSRLEGPDTQYF

V: TRBV3-1/TRBV3-2
size: few
J: TRBJ1-6
D: NA
DNA: TGTGCCAGCAGCACAAGCTATAATTCACCCCTCCACTTT
CDR3: CASSTSYNSPLHF

V: TRBV7-2
size: NA
J: TRBJ2-2
D: NA
DNA: TGTGCCAGCAGCTTTCAGGGGCGGGGTACCGGGGAGCTGTTTTTT
CDR3: CASSFQGRGTGELFF

V: TRBV19
size: NA
J: TRBJ2-3
D: NA
DNA: TGTGCCAGTAGCACTATGCTTCCAGATACGCAGTATTTT
CDR3: CASSTMLPDTQYF

V: TRBV27
size: NA
J: TRBJ1-5
D: NA
DNA: TGTGCCAGCGCGGTGTTTGGGGGCGGCAATCAGCCCCAGCATTTT
CDR3: CASAVFGGGNQPQHF

V: TRBV10-1
size: NA
J: TRBJ1-1
D: NA
DNA: TGCGCCAGCAGCCCCCACGGGGAGGGCACTGAAGCTTTCTTT
CDR3: CASSPHGEGTEAFF

V: TRBV12-5
size: NA
J: TRBJ1-5
D: NA
DNA: TGTGCTAGTGCCCTTGGACAGCTGGACCAGCCCCAGCATTTT
CDR3: CASALGQLDQPQHF

V: TRBV15
size: NA
J: TRBJ2-5
D: TRBD2
DNA: TGTGCCACCAGCCCCCACGGACTAGCGAAAGAGACCCAGTACTTC
CDR3: CATSPHGLAKETQYF